This T cell receptor beta chain emerged from a study of shared T cell receptors in the human thymus. The V and J ends lost 5 bases and 2 bases, in that order; junction bases with no gene match: 15. Germline V CDR1 and CDR2: SGHNT, YENEEA. The CDR3 has 18 amino acids. In its sample, this clone was seen once. Profiled with immunoSEQ multiplex PCR; TCRdb holds only in-frame clones, not every one. The table includes under 700,000 clones, approximately 78% detected once. Another study also made use of these data, one on human thymus T cells. According to that study: Infants, healthy and Finnish, who were having corrective surgery for congenital heart defects served as donors. Resections were taken during corrective heart surgery, and the thymus tissue came from these. Thymic TCR repertoires of unrelated people reportedly overlapped highly.

Input material: thymocytes. The TCR originated in a boy in the first two years of life with a congenital heart defect. The rearrangement links TRBV11-3 to TRBJ2-7, with 10 bases matching TRBD2. CDR3: CASSDTRSSGRGPYEQYF. The CDR3 bases are TGTGCCAGCAGCGATACCCGATCTAGCGGGAGAGGGCCCTACGAGCAGTACTTC. Full variable domain (rest looked up from reference TRBV11-3 and TRBJ2-7): EAGVVQSPRYKIIEKKQPVAFWCNPISGHNTLYWYLQNLGQGPELLIRYENEEAVDDSQLPKDRFSAERLKGVDSTLKIQPAELGDSAVYLCASSDTRSSGRGPYEQYFGPGTRLTVT.